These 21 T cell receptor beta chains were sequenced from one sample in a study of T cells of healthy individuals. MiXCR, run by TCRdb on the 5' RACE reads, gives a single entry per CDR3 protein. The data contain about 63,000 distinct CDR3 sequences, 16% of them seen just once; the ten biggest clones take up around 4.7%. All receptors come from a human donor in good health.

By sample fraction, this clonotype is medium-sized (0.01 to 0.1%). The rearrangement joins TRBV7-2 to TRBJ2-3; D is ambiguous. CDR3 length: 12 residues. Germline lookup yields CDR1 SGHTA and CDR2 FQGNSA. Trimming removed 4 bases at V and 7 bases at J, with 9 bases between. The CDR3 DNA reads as TGTGCCAGCAGCTCATCAACCTATACGCAGTATTTT. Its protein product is CASSSSTYTQYF. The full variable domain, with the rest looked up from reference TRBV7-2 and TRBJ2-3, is GAGVSQSPSNKVTEKGKDVELRCDPISGHTALYWYRQSLGQGLEFLIYFQGNSAPDKSGLPSDRFSAERTGGSVSTLTIQRTQQEDSAVYLCASSSSTYTQYFGPGTRLTVL.

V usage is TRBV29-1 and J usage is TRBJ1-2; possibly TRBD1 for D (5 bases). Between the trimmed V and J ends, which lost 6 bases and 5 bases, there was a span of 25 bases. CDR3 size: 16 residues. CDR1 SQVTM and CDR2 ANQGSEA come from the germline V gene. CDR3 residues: CSVAPPLLRGEYGYTF. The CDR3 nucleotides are TGCAGCGTCGCCCCCCCTCTTTTAAGGGGCGAATATGGCTACACCTTC.

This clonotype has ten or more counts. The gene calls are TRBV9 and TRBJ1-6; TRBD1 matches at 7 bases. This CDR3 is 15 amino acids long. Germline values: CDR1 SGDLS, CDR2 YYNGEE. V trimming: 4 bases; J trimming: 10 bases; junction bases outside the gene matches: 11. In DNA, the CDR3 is TGTGCCAGCAGCCCGACCCAGACAGGGTACTCACCCCTCCACTTT. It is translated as CASSPTQTGYSPLHF.

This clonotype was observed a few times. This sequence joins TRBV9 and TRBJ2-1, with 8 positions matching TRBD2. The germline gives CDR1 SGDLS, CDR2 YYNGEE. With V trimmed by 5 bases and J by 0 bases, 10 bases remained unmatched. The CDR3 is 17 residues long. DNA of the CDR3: TGTGCCAGCAGTCTCCCCGGGAGCGGGAGCTCCTACAATGAGCAGTTCTTC. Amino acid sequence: CASSLPGSGSSYNEQFF.

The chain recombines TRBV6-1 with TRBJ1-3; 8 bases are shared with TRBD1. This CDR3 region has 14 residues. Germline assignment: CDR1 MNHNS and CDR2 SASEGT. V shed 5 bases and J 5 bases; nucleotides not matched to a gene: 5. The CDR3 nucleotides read TGTGCCAGCAGTAACGACAGGGGAAGAAACACCATATATTTT. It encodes CASSNDRGRNTIYF.

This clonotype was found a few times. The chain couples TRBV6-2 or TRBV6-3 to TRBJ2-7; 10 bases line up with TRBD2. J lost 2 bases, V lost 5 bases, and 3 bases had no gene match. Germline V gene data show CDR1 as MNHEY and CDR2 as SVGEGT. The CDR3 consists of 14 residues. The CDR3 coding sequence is TGTGCCAGCAGTAATAGCGGGAGGACCTACGAGCAGTACTTC. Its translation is CASSNSGRTYEQYF.

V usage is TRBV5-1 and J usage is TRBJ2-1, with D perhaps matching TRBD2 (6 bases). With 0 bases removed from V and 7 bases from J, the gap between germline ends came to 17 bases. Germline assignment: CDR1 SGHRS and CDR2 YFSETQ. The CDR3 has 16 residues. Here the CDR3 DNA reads TGCGCCAGCAGCTTGGGTCGGGACTCAGTGAGGAATGAGCAGTTCTTC. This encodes CASSLGRDSVRNEQFF.

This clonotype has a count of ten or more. The DNA for the CDR3 is TGTGCCAGCAGCTTAGCCAGCAACTACACCTTC. Its protein product is CASSLASNYTF. The chain is built from TRBV7-9 and TRBJ1-2; D call uncertain. Per germline, CDR1 SEHNR and CDR2 FQNEAQ (reference sequence). V dropped 0 bases and J dropped 10 bases, with 6 bases sitting between them. The CDR3 length is 11 residues.

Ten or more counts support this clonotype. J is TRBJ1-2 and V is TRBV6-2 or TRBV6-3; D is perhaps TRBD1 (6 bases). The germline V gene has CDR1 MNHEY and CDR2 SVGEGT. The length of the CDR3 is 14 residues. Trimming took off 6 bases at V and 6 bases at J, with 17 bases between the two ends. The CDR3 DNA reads TGTGCCAGCAGAATCGCGGGGGCGGTAAATGGCTACACCTTC. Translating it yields CASRIAGAVNGYTF.

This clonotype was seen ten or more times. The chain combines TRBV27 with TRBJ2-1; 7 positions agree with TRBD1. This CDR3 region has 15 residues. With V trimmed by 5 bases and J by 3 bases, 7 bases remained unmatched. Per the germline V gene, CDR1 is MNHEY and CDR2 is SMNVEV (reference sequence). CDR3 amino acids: CASSPSRDSYNEQFF. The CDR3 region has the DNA TGTGCCAGCAGTCCCTCCCGGGACAGCTACAATGAGCAGTTCTTC.

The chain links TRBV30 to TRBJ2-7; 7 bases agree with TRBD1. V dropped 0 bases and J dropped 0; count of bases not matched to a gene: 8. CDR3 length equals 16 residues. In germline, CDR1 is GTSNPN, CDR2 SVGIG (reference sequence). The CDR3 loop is CAWSVPGTEFSYEQYF. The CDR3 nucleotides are TGTGCCTGGAGTGTACCCGGGACAGAGTTCTCCTACGAGCAGTACTTC. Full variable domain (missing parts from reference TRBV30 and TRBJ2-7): SQTIHQWPATLVQPVGSPLSLECTVEGTSNPNLYWYRQAAGRGLQLLFYSVGIGQISSEVPQNLSASRPQDRQFILSSKKLLLSDSGFYLCAWSVPGTEFSYEQYFGPGTRLTVT.

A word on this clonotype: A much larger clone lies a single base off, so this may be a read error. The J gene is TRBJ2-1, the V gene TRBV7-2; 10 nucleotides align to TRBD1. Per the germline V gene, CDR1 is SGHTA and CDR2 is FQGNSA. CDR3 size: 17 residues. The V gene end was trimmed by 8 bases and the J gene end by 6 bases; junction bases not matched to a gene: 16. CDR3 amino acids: CASDRRPRDRGINEQFF. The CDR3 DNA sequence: TGTGCCAGCGACCGACGGCCCCGGGACAGGGGAATCAATGAGCAGTTCTTC.

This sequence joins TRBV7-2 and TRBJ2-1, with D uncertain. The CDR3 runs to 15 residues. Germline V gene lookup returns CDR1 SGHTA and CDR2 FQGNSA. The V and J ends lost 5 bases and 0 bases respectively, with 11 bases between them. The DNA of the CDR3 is TGTGCCAGCAGCCGACCGCTTCCCTCCTACAATGAGCAGTTCTTC. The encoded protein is CASSRPLPSYNEQFF. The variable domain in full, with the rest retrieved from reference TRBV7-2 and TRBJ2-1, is GAGVSQSPSNKVTEKGKDVELRCDPISGHTALYWYRQSLGQGLEFLIYFQGNSAPDKSGLPSDRFSAERTGGSVSTLTIQRTQQEDSAVYLCASSRPLPSYNEQFFGPGTRLTVL.

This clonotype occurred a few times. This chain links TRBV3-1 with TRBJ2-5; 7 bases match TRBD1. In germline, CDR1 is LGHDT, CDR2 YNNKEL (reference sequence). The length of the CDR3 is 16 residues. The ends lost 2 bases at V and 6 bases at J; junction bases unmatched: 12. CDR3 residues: CASSQQTGLERKTQYF. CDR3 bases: TGTGCCAGCAGCCAACAGACAGGGCTCGAGAGGAAGACCCAGTACTTC.

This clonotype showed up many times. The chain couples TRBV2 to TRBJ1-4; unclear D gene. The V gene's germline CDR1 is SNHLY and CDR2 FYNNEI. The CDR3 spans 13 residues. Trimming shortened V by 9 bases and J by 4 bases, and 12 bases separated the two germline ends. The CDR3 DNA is TGTGCCAGTATGCAGGAGAGTAATGAAAAACTGTTTTTT. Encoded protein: CASMQESNEKLFF.

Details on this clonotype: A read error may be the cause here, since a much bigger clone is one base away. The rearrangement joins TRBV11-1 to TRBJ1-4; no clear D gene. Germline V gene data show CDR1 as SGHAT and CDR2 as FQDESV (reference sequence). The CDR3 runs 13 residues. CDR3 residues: CTSSPGINEKLFF. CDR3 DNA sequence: TGTACCAGCAGCCCGGGGATTAATGAAAAACTGTTTTTT.

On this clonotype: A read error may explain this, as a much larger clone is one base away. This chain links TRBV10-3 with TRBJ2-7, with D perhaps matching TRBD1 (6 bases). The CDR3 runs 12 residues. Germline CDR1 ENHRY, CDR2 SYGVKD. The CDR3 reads CDISKDSYEQYF. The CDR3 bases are TGTGACATCAGTAAGGACAGTTACGAGCAGTACTTC.

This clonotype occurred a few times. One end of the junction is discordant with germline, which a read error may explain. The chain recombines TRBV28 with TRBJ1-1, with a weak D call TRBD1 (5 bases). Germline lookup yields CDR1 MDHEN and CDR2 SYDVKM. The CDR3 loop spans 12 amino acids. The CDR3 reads CASSLTETVLVF. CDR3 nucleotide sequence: TGTGCCAGCAGTCTCACCGAGACAGTTTTGGTCTTT.

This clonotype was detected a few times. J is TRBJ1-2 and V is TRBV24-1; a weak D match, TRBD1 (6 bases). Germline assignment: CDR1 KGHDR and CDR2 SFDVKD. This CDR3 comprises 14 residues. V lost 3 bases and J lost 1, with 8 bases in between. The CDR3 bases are TGTGCCACCAGTGATATGGACAGTAACTATGGCTACACCTTC. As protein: CATSDMDSNYGYTF.

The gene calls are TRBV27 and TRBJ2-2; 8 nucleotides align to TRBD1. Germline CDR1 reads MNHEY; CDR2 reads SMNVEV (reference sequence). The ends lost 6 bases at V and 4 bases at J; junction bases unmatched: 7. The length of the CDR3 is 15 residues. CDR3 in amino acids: CASRPGQVPTGELFF. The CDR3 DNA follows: TGTGCCAGCAGGCCGGGACAGGTCCCCACCGGGGAGCTGTTTTTT.

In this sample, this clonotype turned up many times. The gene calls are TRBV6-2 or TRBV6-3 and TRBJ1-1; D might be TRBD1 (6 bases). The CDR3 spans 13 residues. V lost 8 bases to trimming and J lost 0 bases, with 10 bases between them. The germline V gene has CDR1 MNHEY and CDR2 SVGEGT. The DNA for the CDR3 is TGTGCCAGCTCTAGGGGGATGAACACTGAAGCTTTCTTT. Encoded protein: CASSRGMNTEAFF.